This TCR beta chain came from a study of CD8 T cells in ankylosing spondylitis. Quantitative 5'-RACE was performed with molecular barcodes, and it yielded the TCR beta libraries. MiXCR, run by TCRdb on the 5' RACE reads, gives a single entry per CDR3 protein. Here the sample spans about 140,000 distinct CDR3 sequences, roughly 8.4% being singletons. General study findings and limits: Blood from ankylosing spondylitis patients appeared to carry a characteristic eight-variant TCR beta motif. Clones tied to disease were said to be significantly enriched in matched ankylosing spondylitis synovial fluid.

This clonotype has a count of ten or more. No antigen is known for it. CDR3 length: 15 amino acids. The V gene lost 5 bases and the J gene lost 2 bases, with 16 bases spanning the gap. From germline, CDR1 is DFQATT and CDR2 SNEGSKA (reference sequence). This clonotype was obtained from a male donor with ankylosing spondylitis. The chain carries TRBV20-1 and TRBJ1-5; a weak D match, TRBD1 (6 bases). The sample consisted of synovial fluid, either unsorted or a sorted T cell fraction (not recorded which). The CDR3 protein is CSAWGSGGGNQPQHF. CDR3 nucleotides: TGCAGTGCTTGGGGGTCTGGGGGCGGCAATCAGCCCCAGCATTTT.